These 23 T cell receptor beta chains originate from one sample sequenced in a study of post-analysis software for immune sequencing data (dated by TCRdb to between 2015 and 2016). What these receptors recognize is not known. Library generation was performed with PCR. TCRdb lists the instrument as Illumina HiSeq 2500. To reduce PCR and sequencing biases, unique molecular identifiers were built into the TCR beta cDNA libraries. TCRdb passed the public sequencing reads through fastp at Q25 and MiXCR, retaining productive beta sequences. Rows matching on CDR3 protein sequence are summarized as one entry with the most common DNA and genes. The sample yields about 460,000 distinct CDR3 sequences; roughly 45% were counted once. Jointly, the top ten make up roughly an eighth of the sample. General study outcomes and caveats: Significantly higher frequencies in patients than in controls were found for roughly 5 TRBV segments, including TRBV5-6, TRBV5-1 and TRBV20-1.

Material for sequencing was blood. Receptors were obtained from a girl aged 5 to 17 with multiple sclerosis.

The V and J genes are TRBV7-9 and TRBJ2-1; TRBD2 is a possible D gene (5 bases). Germline CDR1 SEHNR, CDR2 FQNEAQ (reference sequence). The V end lost 7 bases, the J end lost 6 bases, and 10 bases lay between the germline ends. The CDR3 sequence is 12 residues long. This CDR3 reads CASNPGFNEQFF. As DNA, the CDR3 is TGTGCCAGCAACCCGGGGTTCAATGAGCAGTTCTTC.

This clonotype was seen a few times. The rearrangement links TRBV18 to TRBJ2-1, with 8 bases aligning to TRBD2. Per the germline V gene, CDR1 is KGHSH and CDR2 is LQKENI. The trim removed 1 base at V and 10 bases at J, leaving 0 bases unmatched. The CDR3 sequence is 12 residues long. The CDR3 nucleotides are TGTGCCAGCTCACCACGGACTAGCGAGCAGTTCTTC. This sequence encodes CASSPRTSEQFF.

This clonotype was counted ten times or more. The chain joins TRBV29-1 to TRBJ2-6; D gene unclear. The CDR3 has 13 residues. The V and J ends lost 5 bases and 0 bases respectively, with 5 bases between them. CDR1 SQVTM and CDR2 ANQGSEA come from the germline V gene. The CDR3 sequence is CSVRGSGANVLTF. CDR3 nucleotides: TGCAGCGTTCGCGGCTCTGGGGCCAACGTCCTGACTTTC.

This clonotype was seen a handful of times. This sequence joins TRBV7-8 and TRBJ2-1, with D possibly matching TRBD2 (5 bases). Trimming took 2 bases from V and 5 from J, leaving 19 bases between them. CDR3 length equals 17 residues. In germline, CDR1 is SGHVS, CDR2 FQNEAQ. CDR3 in amino acids: CASSLNRVLLGDNEQFF. Here the CDR3 DNA reads TGTGCCAGCAGCTTAAATCGGGTGCTTCTCGGGGACAATGAGCAGTTCTTC.

CDR3 in amino acids: CASSGPRDRAVDGYTF. The CDR3 coding sequence is TGTGCCAGCAGTGGTCCTCGAGACAGGGCGGTCGATGGCTACACCTTC. V is TRBV25-1 and J is TRBJ1-2; 7 positions agree with TRBD1. The CDR3 spans 16 residues. Germline V CDR1 and CDR2: MGHDK, SYGVNS. Trimming cost V 4 bases and J 6 bases; bases outside gene matches: 14.

This clonotype was seen more than once but under ten times. This chain uses TRBV12-3 or TRBV12-4 with TRBJ2-7; no clear D gene. V dropped 3 bases and J dropped 4 bases, with 10 bases sitting between them. CDR3 length equals 13 residues. The CDR3 bases are TGTGCCAGCAGTTTTGGGTGGGGTTACGAGCAGTACTTC. Residues: CASSFGWGYEQYF.

The chain combines TRBV12-3 or TRBV12-4 with TRBJ2-7; 7 bases align to TRBD2. There are 16 residues in the CDR3. Trimming took 5 bases from V and 2 from J; bases not matched to a gene: 12. The CDR3 bases are TGTGCCAGCAGTCCCCGGGGGAGGGGCGATACCTACGAGCAGTACTTC. Its translation is CASSPRGRGDTYEQYF.

This clonotype was seen only once. The chain couples TRBV4-3 to TRBJ2-1, with a possible D match to TRBD1 (5 bases). Trimming took off 1 base at V and 8 bases at J, with 12 bases between the two ends. The germline CDR1 and CDR2 sequences are LGHNA and YSLEER. The CDR3 totals 14 residues. This CDR3 is CASSQGQLSDEQFF. In DNA, the CDR3 is TGCGCCAGCAGCCAAGGACAGCTAAGCGATGAGCAGTTCTTC.

This clonotype was counted a few times. The chain employs TRBV7-9 and TRBJ2-7; TRBD2 matches at 7 bases. The CDR3 sequence is 16 residues long. The junction had 17 bases not matched to a gene; V was cut back by 5 bases and J by 7 bases. CDR1 is SEHNR and CDR2 is FQNEAQ in the germline V gene (reference sequence). The CDR3 loop reads CASSRSPSGTMDEQYF. Written as DNA, the CDR3 is TGTGCCAGCAGCCGCAGCCCTAGCGGTACTATGGATGAGCAGTACTTC.

The V gene is TRBV5-1, the J gene TRBJ1-4; perhaps TRBD1 as D (5 bases). The germline gives CDR1 SGHRS, CDR2 YFSETQ. There are 16 residues in the CDR3. V lost 4 bases to trimming and J lost 0 bases, with 13 bases between them. CDR3 loop: CASSRIQDPTNEKLFF. CDR3 nucleotides: TGCGCCAGCAGCCGAATACAGGACCCAACTAATGAAAAACTGTTTTTT.

This chain joins TRBV20-1 and TRBJ1-5; 11 bases agree with TRBD1. The CDR3 consists of 16 residues. V was clipped by 5 bases and J by 6 bases; unmatched bases: 12. CDR1 and CDR2 from the germline V gene are DFQATT and SNEGSKA (reference sequence). The CDR3 DNA reads TGCAGTGCTCGGACAGGGGGCCCAACTGTGGGTCAGCCCCAGCATTTT. The encoded protein is CSARTGGPTVGQPQHF.

This clonotype was seen a handful of times. The J gene is TRBJ2-7, the V gene TRBV6-6; 7 nucleotides agree with TRBD2. Germline lookup yields CDR1 MNHNY and CDR2 SVGAGI (reference sequence). The junction had 5 bases not matched to a gene; V was cut back by 6 bases and J by 0 bases. The CDR3 contains 14 residues. This CDR3 reads CASRPGGSSYEQYF. The CDR3 coding sequence is TGTGCCAGCAGGCCTGGCGGGAGCTCCTACGAGCAGTACTTC.

The rearrangement uses TRBV5-1 and TRBJ1-5; tentative D call: TRBD1 (5 bases). This CDR3 has 15 amino acids. V gave up 0 bases and J gave up 5 bases, with 12 bases separating them. CDR1 SGHRS and CDR2 YFSETQ come from the germline V gene. The CDR3: CASSLDGVGDQPQHF. CDR3 sequence (DNA): TGCGCCAGCAGCTTGGATGGGGTGGGGGATCAGCCCCAGCATTTT.

This clonotype was recorded a few times. The genes are TRBV29-1 and TRBJ2-1; 7 bases map to TRBD1. This CDR3 spans 13 amino acids. Germline CDR1 is SQVTM and CDR2 is ANQGSEA. The ends lost 7 bases at V and 6 bases at J; junction bases unmatched: 9. The CDR3 sequence is CSGGTERFNEQFF. For the CDR3, the DNA is TGCAGCGGAGGGACAGAAAGGTTCAATGAGCAGTTCTTC.

This chain joins TRBV20-1 and TRBJ2-5; D is tentatively TRBD1 or TRBD2 (5 bases each). The J call is uncertain, as TRBJ2-7 better fits the DNA end. Looked up from germline, CDR1 is DFQATT and CDR2 is SNEGSKA (reference sequence). This CDR3 is built from 14 residues. The CDR3 nucleotides read TGCAGTGCTAGAGCCGGGACGGAACTTCGCGAGCAGTACTTC. It yields the protein CSARAGTELREQYF.

V and J are TRBV4-1 and TRBJ2-3; D is possibly TRBD1 or TRBD2 (6 bases each). This CDR3 comprises 13 residues. V lost 0 bases and J lost 8, with 9 bases in between. Germline CDR1 is MGHRA and CDR2 is YSYEKL. DNA of the CDR3: TGCGCCAGCAGCCAAGATCGGGGGCGTACGCAGTATTTT. It specifies CASSQDRGRTQYF.

This clonotype was counted once. The V and J genes are TRBV7-9 and TRBJ2-6; tentatively, D is TRBD1 (5 bases). With 1 base removed from V and 4 bases from J, the gap between germline ends came to 14 bases. This CDR3 comprises 17 residues. Germline CDR1 and CDR2: SEHNR and FQNEAQ (reference sequence). The CDR3 coding sequence is TGTGCCAGCAGCTTAGTGGGGCTCGCGGAAGGGGCCAACGTCCTGACTTTC. This codes for CASSLVGLAEGANVLTF.

This chain joins TRBV12-3 or TRBV12-4 and TRBJ2-1; no reliable D call. V lost 4 bases to trimming and J lost 2 bases, with 9 bases between them. CDR3 size: 14 residues. CDR3 nucleotide sequence: TGTGCCAGCAGTTCAGCGCAGCCCTACAATGAGCAGTTCTTC. It is translated as CASSSAQPYNEQFF.

This clonotype appeared a single time. This may stem from a read error, because a much larger clone lies one nucleotide away. The V and J genes are TRBV5-1 and TRBJ2-3, with a tentative D call TRBD1 (6 bases). Germline V CDR1 and CDR2: SGHRS, YFSETQ. V was pared by 3 bases and J by 1 base, with 9 bases between. CDR3 length equals 14 residues. CDR3 in amino acids: CASSWRQGTDTQYF. In DNA form, the CDR3 reads TGCGCCAGCAGCTGGAGACAGGGCACAGATACGCAGTATTTT.

About this clonotype itself: Mismatch with germline at one junction end may stem from a read error. J is TRBJ2-6 and V is TRBV20-1; possibly TRBD1 or TRBD2 for D (5 bases each). The germline CDR1 and CDR2 sequences are DFQATT and SNEGSKA (reference sequence). The CDR3 is made up of 19 amino acids. This CDR3 is CSARDLGNGEGSGANVRTF. CDR3 nucleotides: TGCAGTGCTAGAGATCTCGGGAACGGCGAGGGCTCTGGGGCCAACGTCCGGACTTTC.

The genes are TRBV7-9 and TRBJ2-1; 9 bases are a match to TRBD2. Germline CDR1 SEHNR, CDR2 FQNEAQ (reference sequence). The CDR3 is 17 amino acids. V was pared by 1 base and J by 10 bases, with 14 bases of the junction left unmatched. CDR3: CASSLGVLGGRAAEQFF. Written as DNA, the CDR3 is TGTGCCAGCAGCTTAGGGGTGTTGGGCGGGAGGGCCGCCGAGCAGTTCTTC.

The chain carries TRBV20-1 and TRBJ2-3; tentatively, D is TRBD2 (6 bases). V was cut by 1 base and J by 2 bases, with 10 bases left in between. CDR3 length: 14 amino acids. CDR1 is DFQATT, CDR2 SNEGSKA, per germline (reference sequence). The CDR3 protein is CSARVIAATDTQYF. In DNA, the CDR3 is TGCAGTGCTAGAGTCATAGCGGCCACAGATACGCAGTATTTT.

The genes are TRBV6-5 and TRBJ2-7; 7 bases agree with TRBD1. Germline V gene lookup returns CDR1 MNHEY and CDR2 SVGAGI. V trimming: 0 bases; J trimming: 2 bases; junction bases outside the gene matches: 7. The CDR3 consists of 16 residues. The CDR3 loop is CASSYSGAGQAYEQYF. The DNA for the CDR3 is TGTGCCAGCAGTTACTCGGGGGCTGGACAGGCCTACGAGCAGTACTTC.